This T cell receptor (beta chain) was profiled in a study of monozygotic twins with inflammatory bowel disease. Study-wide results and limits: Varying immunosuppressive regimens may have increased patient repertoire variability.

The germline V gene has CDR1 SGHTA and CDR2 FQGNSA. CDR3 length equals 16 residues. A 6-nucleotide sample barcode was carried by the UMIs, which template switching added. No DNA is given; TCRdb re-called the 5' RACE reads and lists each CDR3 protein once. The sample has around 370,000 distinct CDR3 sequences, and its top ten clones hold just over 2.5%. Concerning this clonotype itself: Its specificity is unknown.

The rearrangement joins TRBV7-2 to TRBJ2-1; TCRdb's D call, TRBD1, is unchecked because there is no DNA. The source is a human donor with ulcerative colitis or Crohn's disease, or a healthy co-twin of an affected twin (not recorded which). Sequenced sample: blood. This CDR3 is CASSLAGRGTYNEQFF.